What follows are 9 T cell receptor beta chains derived from one specimen sequenced in a study of T cells in Graves' hyperthyroidism and ophthalmopathy. The CDR3 regions of TCR beta were amplified from RNA transcripts. HTBI primers drove first-round RT-PCR of the TCR CDR3. TCRdb itself ran the multiplex PCR reads through MiXCR, one entry per CDR3 protein. The repertoire has a few hundred thousand distinct CDR3 sequences, 20% to 25% of them found once; the top ten carry roughly 29%. What was sequenced was blood. The source is a man younger than 35 with Graves' hyperthyroidism.

This clonotype was observed many times. The J gene is TRBJ1-1, the V gene TRBV7-2, with 7 bases that match TRBD1. Germline V gene sequence: CDR1 SGHTA, CDR2 FQGNSA. CDR3 length equals 15 residues. Trimming removed 0 bases from V and 2 bases from J; junction bases left unmatched: 3. The CDR3 loop is CASSLAGTANTEAFF. CDR3 nucleotides: TGTGCCAGCAGCTTAGCGGGGACAGCTAACACTGAAGCTTTCTTT. Complete variable domain (other parts from reference TRBV7-2 and TRBJ1-1): GAGVSQSPSNKVTEKGKDVELRCDPISGHTALYWYRQSLGQGLEFLIYFQGNSAPDKSGLPSDRFSAERTGGSVSTLTIQRTQQEDSAVYLCASSLAGTANTEAFFGQGTRLTVV.

Ten or more counts support this clonotype. The rearrangement uses TRBV6-1 and TRBJ1-2, with TRBD1 identical over 8 bases. The germline V gene has CDR1 MNHNS and CDR2 SASEGT. The CDR3 spans 14 residues. Trimming removed 3 bases from V and 8 bases from J; junction bases left unmatched: 8. The CDR3 sequence: CASSDAGQGRGYTF. The CDR3 DNA is TGTGCCAGCAGTGACGCCGGACAGGGTCGAGGCTACACCTTC.

In its sample, this clonotype was seen many times. The chain has TRBV2 and TRBJ1-3; D uncertain. The V gene's germline CDR1 is SNHLY and CDR2 FYNNEI. The V end was cut by 4 bases, the J end by 4 bases, with 5 bases between. This CDR3 comprises 12 residues. CDR3 in amino acids: CASSATGNTIYF. The CDR3 DNA follows: TGTGCCAGCAGTGCTACAGGAAACACCATATATTTT.

The chain recombines TRBV29-1 with TRBJ1-5, with D possibly matching TRBD1 (5 bases). The V and J ends lost 4 bases and 3 bases respectively, with 10 bases between them. The CDR3 totals 13 residues. CDR1 and CDR2 from the germline V gene are SQVTM and ANQGSEA. This CDR3 is CSVAGAVNQPQHF. The CDR3 DNA reads as TGCAGCGTTGCCGGGGCCGTCAATCAGCCCCAGCATTTT.

This clonotype has a count of ten or more. The chain joins TRBV12-5 to TRBJ1-1; 10 nucleotides match TRBD1. CDR3 length: 17 residues. CDR1 is LGHNT, CDR2 FRNRAP, per germline. With 5 bases clipped from V and 1 base from J, the junction kept 10 bases outside the gene matches. CDR3 sequence (DNA): TGTGCTAGTGGTAAAACCGGGACAGGGGTGAAGAACACTGAAGCTTTCTTT. Encoded protein: CASGKTGTGVKNTEAFF.

This clonotype came up many times. The V call is TRBV12-3 or TRBV12-4, the J call TRBJ1-5, with a possible D match to TRBD1 (5 bases). V dropped 3 bases and J dropped 3 bases, with 12 bases sitting between them. The length of the CDR3 is 15 residues. In DNA, the CDR3 is TGTGCCAGCAGTTTCAGGACACTTAACAATCAGCCCCAGCATTTT. The encoded protein is CASSFRTLNNQPQHF.

The V gene is TRBV6-1, the J gene TRBJ2-3; D remains ambiguous. Between the trimmed V and J ends, which lost 5 bases and 4 bases, there was a span of 10 bases. Germline assignment: CDR1 MNHNS and CDR2 SASEGT. The CDR3 loop spans 13 amino acids. The CDR3 nucleotides are TGTGCCAGCAGTCCTCCCCGAGCAGATACGCAGTATTTT. Its protein product is CASSPPRADTQYF.

This clonotype was recorded many times. This chain joins TRBV9 and TRBJ1-2; 8 bases are a match to TRBD1. V dropped 0 bases and J dropped 4; count of bases not matched to a gene: 8. The CDR3 runs 16 residues. Germline CDR1 is SGDLS and CDR2 is YYNGEE. The CDR3 DNA is TGTGCCAGCAGCGTAGCTCAGACAGGGGAGGCCTATGGCTACACCTTC. It is translated as CASSVAQTGEAYGYTF.

This clonotype was observed many times. The chain carries TRBV7-2 and TRBJ2-5; D remains ambiguous. The CDR3 has 12 residues. Germline V lookup: CDR1 SGHTA, CDR2 FQGNSA. Between the trimmed V and J ends, which lost 5 bases and 7 bases, there was a span of 11 bases. The CDR3 DNA follows: TGTGCCAGCAGCACAACTGAAGGGACCCAGTACTTC. This translates into CASSTTEGTQYF.